These 29 T cell receptor beta chains were all obtained from the same sample, sequenced in a study of blood T cells in healthy people across ages. For the second PCR, which ran for 7 to 11 cycles, a sample-barcoded 5' primer and a J-beta primer mix were used. TCRdb independently ran MiXCR on the 5' RACE reads; one entry per CDR3 protein. The top ten clones hold roughly 14% of a sample with fewer than 750,000 distinct CDR3 sequences, about 51% of them seen once. Input material: blood. The origin of the receptors is a woman older than 75 in good health.

With regard to this clonotype: One base away lies a much larger clone, so this may be a sequencing read error. The rearrangement uses TRBV10-3 and TRBJ2-1; 11 nucleotides align to TRBD2. Gene TRBJ2-7 matches the end of the DNA better, so the J call may be wrong. The CDR3 is 16 residues long. Germline V gene sequence: CDR1 ENHRY, CDR2 SYGVKD. The CDR3 here is CAISESSGGEYNEQYF. In DNA, the CDR3 is TGTGCCATCAGTGAGTCTAGCGGGGGGGAGTACAATGAGCAGTACTTC.

The J gene is TRBJ2-3, the V gene TRBV7-2; D is perhaps TRBD2 (5 bases). The V end was cut by 8 bases, the J end by 3 bases, with 6 bases between. Germline values: CDR1 SGHTA, CDR2 FQGNSA. This CDR3 contains 11 residues. As DNA, the CDR3 is TGTGCCAGCGAGGGAACAGATACGCAGTATTTT. This encodes CASEGTDTQYF.

This clonotype was seen ten or more times. The chain joins TRBV12-3 or TRBV12-4 to TRBJ2-7, with 8 bases matching TRBD1. The junction had 8 bases not matched to a gene; V was cut back by 5 bases and J by 2 bases. CDR3 length: 15 amino acids. The CDR3 reads CASSPRQGLPYEQYF. DNA of the CDR3: TGTGCCAGCAGTCCTAGACAGGGGCTTCCCTACGAGCAGTACTTC.

The CDR3 region has the DNA TGTGCCAGCGGGTCAATCCTCTTGGATCAGCCCCAGCATTTT. Amino acids: CASGSILLDQPQHF. This sequence joins TRBV2 and TRBJ1-5; D uncertain. The germline gives CDR1 SNHLY, CDR2 FYNNEI. Trimming left V 8 bases short and J 5 bases short, with 16 bases between. The CDR3 is 14 residues long.

This clonotype was counted ten times or more. For the CDR3, the DNA is TGTGCCAGCAGCGTAGCGGGAGGCCACTCCCGTACGCAGTATTTT. As protein: CASSVAGGHSRTQYF. The chain has TRBV2 and TRBJ2-3, with 10 bases aligning to TRBD2. Germline assignment: CDR1 SNHLY and CDR2 FYNNEI. The V and J ends lost 6 bases and 8 bases, in that order; junction bases with no gene match: 11. This CDR3 spans 15 amino acids.

The chain couples TRBV7-9 to TRBJ2-4; the D is unclear. The DNA end is a closer match to TRBJ2-7, so the J assignment may be wrong. CDR1 is SEHNR, CDR2 FQNEAQ, per germline (reference sequence). The CDR3 sequence is 14 residues long. The chain's CDR3 is CASSSIGGYYEQYF. In DNA form, the CDR3 reads TGTGCCAGCAGCTCGATAGGTGGATACTACGAGCAGTACTTC.

Points on this clonotype: The junction differs from germline at one of its ends, possibly a read error. The chain recombines TRBV3-1 with TRBJ2-1; either TRBD1 or TRBD2 may fit D (5 bases each). This CDR3 region has 15 residues. Germline-derived CDR1 and CDR2 are LGHDT and YNNKEL (reference sequence). The CDR3 loop is CAGSQPGRSYNEQFF. The CDR3 coding sequence is TGTGCCGGCAGCCAACCGGGACGCTCCTACAATGAGCAGTTCTTC.

V is TRBV4-1 and J is TRBJ2-3; D call uncertain. CDR3 length equals 14 residues. Germline CDR1 and CDR2: MGHRA and YSYEKL. V lost 0 bases to trimming and J lost 5 bases, with 9 bases between them. The CDR3 nucleotides are TGCGCCAGCAGCCAAGATAGGGTGGTAGATACGCAGTATTTT. Its protein is CASSQDRVVDTQYF.

The CDR3: CASSQDRPGGASYTF. The CDR3 DNA follows: TGCGCCAGCAGCCAAGATCGCCCTGGGGGGGCTAGCTACACCTTC. The gene calls are TRBV4-3 and TRBJ1-2, with D possibly TRBD1 on 6 matching bases. Trimming shortened V by 0 bases and J by 9 bases, and 17 bases separated the two germline ends. The germline gives CDR1 LGHNA, CDR2 YSLEER. This CDR3 has 15 residues.

V and J are TRBV12-3 or TRBV12-4 and TRBJ1-1, with TRBD1 as a possible D gene (6 bases). Trimming stripped 3 bases from V and 1 base from J, with 15 bases between. CDR3 length equals 16 residues. CDR3 sequence: CASSLNPQGGNTEAFF. The CDR3, as DNA: TGTGCCAGCAGTTTGAACCCACAGGGTGGGAACACTGAAGCTTTCTTT.

Here the CDR3 reads CSAQPWGTGNTEAFF. In DNA, the CDR3 is TGCAGTGCTCAACCTTGGGGGACAGGTAACACTGAAGCTTTCTTT. This chain uses TRBV20-1 with TRBJ1-1; 8 bases agree with TRBD1. V trimming: 5 bases; J trimming: 2 bases; junction bases outside the gene matches: 10. The germline gives CDR1 DFQATT, CDR2 SNEGSKA (reference sequence). This CDR3 spans 15 amino acids.

In nucleotides, the CDR3 is TGTGCCAGCAGCGCCCCGGGACAGTATAATTCACCCCTCCACTTT. As protein: CASSAPGQYNSPLHF. The genes are TRBV9 and TRBJ1-6; 7 bases are a match to TRBD1. CDR1 and CDR2 from the germline V gene are SGDLS and YYNGEE. The junction had 4 bases not matched to a gene; V was cut back by 3 bases and J by 4 bases. The CDR3 extends over 15 amino acids.

The sample holds many counts of this clonotype. The chain couples TRBV2 to TRBJ1-5; D gene uncertain. Germline CDR1 SNHLY, CDR2 FYNNEI. The CDR3 sequence is 13 residues long. The V gene lost 10 bases and the J gene lost 5 bases, with 15 bases spanning the gap. For the CDR3, the DNA is TGTGCCACCCGAAGGGAGAAAGATCAGCCCCAGCATTTT. Translation: CATRREKDQPQHF.

The J gene is TRBJ2-5, the V gene TRBV10-3; possibly TRBD1 for D (5 bases). Germline lookup yields CDR1 ENHRY and CDR2 SYGVKD. The CDR3 has 13 amino acids. Deletions cut 2 bases from V and 7 bases from J, with 11 bases between. CDR3 nucleotide sequence: TGTGCCATCAGTGAGGGGCCTCAGGGGACCCAGTACTTC. Amino acid sequence: CAISEGPQGTQYF.

Only one count was recorded for this clonotype. The chain recombines TRBV20-1 with TRBJ2-2; D not certain. The CDR3 has 13 amino acids. Deletions cut 3 bases from V and 1 base from J, with 6 bases between. The germline gives CDR1 DFQATT, CDR2 SNEGSKA (reference sequence). DNA for the CDR3: TGCAGTGCTAGCGGGCAGAACACCGGGGAGCTGTTTTTT. This codes for CSASGQNTGELFF.

This clonotype was recorded many times. This rearrangement joins TRBV21-1 to TRBJ2-1; TRBD2 reflects the table's D call only, with no check against the DNA. TRBV21-1 is a pseudogene. This CDR3 has 13 amino acids. The CDR3 here is CASSKVTIGEQFF. The CDR3, as DNA: TGTGCCAGCAGCAAAGTGACTATCGGGGAGCAGTTCTTC.

The V gene is TRBV28, the J gene TRBJ2-7; 7 nucleotides align to TRBD2. CDR1 is MDHEN and CDR2 is SYDVKM in the germline V gene. V shed 5 bases and J 6 bases; nucleotides not matched to a gene: 13. The CDR3 length is 15 residues. CDR3 nucleotide sequence: TGTGCCAGCAGTACATCTCCTCGGGGGGAGGGCGAGCAGTACTTC. Translation gives CASSTSPRGEGEQYF. The full variable domain, in which reference TRBV28 and TRBJ2-7 provide the parts outside the CDR3, is DVKVTQSSRYLVKRTGEKVFLECVQDMDHENMFWYRQDPGLGLRLIYFSYDVKMKEKGDIPEGYSVSREKKERFSLILESASTNQTSMYLCASSTSPRGEGEQYFGPGTRLTVT.

The gene calls are TRBV30 and TRBJ2-3; 10 bases are a match to TRBD2. The CDR3 sequence is 14 residues long. V gave up 3 bases and J gave up 6 bases; unmatched junction bases: 6. CDR1 is GTSNPN and CDR2 is SVGIG in the germline V gene (reference sequence). The CDR3 region has the DNA TGTGCCTGGAGGGCTAGCGGGAGTAGGGATACGCAGTATTTT. Its protein product is CAWRASGSRDTQYF.

Concerning this clonotype: Mismatch with germline at one junction end may stem from a read error. The rearrangement links TRBV27 to TRBJ1-1; D may be TRBD1 (5 bases). CDR1 and CDR2 (germline): MNHEY, SMNVEV (reference sequence). This CDR3 is built from 15 residues. CDR3 sequence (DNA): TGTGCCAGCAGCTTATCGGGGGTAATGAACACTGAAGCTTTCTTT. This codes for CASSLSGVMNTEAFF.

The chain is built from TRBV12-3 or TRBV12-4 and TRBJ1-3; a weak D match, TRBD1 (6 bases). V lost 6 bases and J lost 4, with 13 bases in between. This CDR3 comprises 14 residues. The CDR3 region has the DNA TGTGCCAGCAGACCCTCGGGGGCCGGAAACACCATATATTTT. Its translation is CASRPSGAGNTIYF.

The chain is built from TRBV11-1 and TRBJ1-2; D is possibly TRBD1 (5 bases). The ends were cut back, 5 bases at V and 8 bases at J, with 24 bases in the middle. Germline V gene sequence: CDR1 SGHAT, CDR2 FQDESV (reference sequence). The CDR3 spans 16 residues. CDR3 amino acids: CASSLPGTDTFYGYTF. The DNA for the CDR3 is TGTGCCAGCAGCCTGCCCGGGACCGACACCTTCTACGGCTACACCTTC. Together with reference TRBV11-1 and TRBJ1-2, the CDR3 gives the full variable domain: EAEVAQSPRYKITEKSQAVAFWCDPISGHATLYWYRQILGQGPELLVQFQDESVVDDSQLPKDRFSAERLKGVDSTLKIQPAELGDSAMYLCASSLPGTDTFYGYTFGSGTRLTVV.

This clonotype has only a few counts. The chain joins TRBV5-1 to TRBJ2-1, with D maybe TRBD2 (6 bases). Germline V gene data show CDR1 as SGHRS and CDR2 as YFSETQ. V was shortened by 2 bases and J by 15 bases, with 15 bases between the two germline ends. The CDR3 contains 12 residues. The CDR3 DNA sequence: TGCGCCAGCAGCTTAATGGCGGGGACGACGTTCTTC. As protein: CASSLMAGTTFF.

The table lists this clonotype with a few counts. This sequence joins TRBV18 and TRBJ2-1; D is unclear. Looked up from germline, CDR1 is KGHSH and CDR2 is LQKENI. V was cut by 3 bases and J by 8 bases, with 17 bases left in between. There are 15 residues in the CDR3. The CDR3 sequence is CASSPSQEWVHEQFF. CDR3 nucleotides: TGTGCCAGCTCACCGTCGCAGGAATGGGTCCATGAGCAGTTCTTC.

This clonotype was detected only a few times. V gene TRBV6-6 combines with J gene TRBJ2-1, with unresolved D. The V gene's germline CDR1 is MNHNY and CDR2 SVGAGI (reference sequence). Trimming shortened V by 2 bases and J by 5 bases, and 4 bases separated the two germline ends. This CDR3 region has 12 residues. CDR3 sequence reads: CASSYQDNEQFF. The CDR3 nucleotides are TGTGCCAGCAGTTACCAAGACAATGAGCAGTTCTTC.

V is TRBV6-2 or TRBV6-3 and J is TRBJ1-2; 7 bases match TRBD1. This CDR3 is built from 13 residues. Germline CDR1 MNHEY, CDR2 SVGEGT. The V gene end was trimmed by 8 bases and the J gene end by 5 bases; junction bases not matched to a gene: 8. CDR3 amino acids: CASEPTGRYGYTF. The CDR3 nucleotides read TGTGCCAGCGAACCGACAGGGAGGTATGGCTACACCTTC.

This clonotype has just a few counts. The V gene is TRBV10-3, the J gene TRBJ2-1, with D possibly being TRBD1 or TRBD2 (5 bases each). There are 13 residues in the CDR3. Germline V gene lookup returns CDR1 ENHRY and CDR2 SYGVKD. The ends were cut back, 10 bases at V and 8 bases at J, with 18 bases in the middle. CDR3 residues: CATLRAGNHEQFF. The CDR3 DNA follows: TGTGCCACCCTGCGGGCAGGGAACCATGAGCAGTTCTTC.

The chain is built from TRBV2 and TRBJ2-7; no definite D call. Germline V gene sequence: CDR1 SNHLY, CDR2 FYNNEI. Deletions cut 6 bases from V and 5 bases from J, with 11 bases between. CDR3 length: 12 amino acids. The CDR3 protein is CASRAGRHEQYF. CDR3 nucleotide sequence: TGTGCCAGCAGAGCTGGGCGCCACGAGCAGTACTTC.

The chain uses TRBV29-1 and TRBJ2-5; TRBD2 aligns across 13 bases. The end of the DNA fits TRBJ2-7 better, so the J call may be wrong. CDR1 and CDR2 (germline): SQVTM, ANQGSEA. There are 16 residues in the CDR3. The CDR3 sequence: CSARTSGSSFSYEQYF. CDR3 nucleotide sequence: TGCAGCGCTCGGACTAGCGGGAGTAGTTTTTCCTACGAGCAGTACTTC.

The V call is TRBV2, the J call TRBJ2-1, with 10 nucleotides matching TRBD1. The assigned J gene may be wrong: the sequence end matches TRBJ2-7 better. Per the germline V gene, CDR1 is SNHLY and CDR2 is FYNNEI. The CDR3 is 14 amino acids. The CDR3 spells CASSRDRGYNEQYF. Here the CDR3 DNA reads TGTGCCAGCTCCCGGGACAGGGGTTACAATGAGCAGTACTTC.